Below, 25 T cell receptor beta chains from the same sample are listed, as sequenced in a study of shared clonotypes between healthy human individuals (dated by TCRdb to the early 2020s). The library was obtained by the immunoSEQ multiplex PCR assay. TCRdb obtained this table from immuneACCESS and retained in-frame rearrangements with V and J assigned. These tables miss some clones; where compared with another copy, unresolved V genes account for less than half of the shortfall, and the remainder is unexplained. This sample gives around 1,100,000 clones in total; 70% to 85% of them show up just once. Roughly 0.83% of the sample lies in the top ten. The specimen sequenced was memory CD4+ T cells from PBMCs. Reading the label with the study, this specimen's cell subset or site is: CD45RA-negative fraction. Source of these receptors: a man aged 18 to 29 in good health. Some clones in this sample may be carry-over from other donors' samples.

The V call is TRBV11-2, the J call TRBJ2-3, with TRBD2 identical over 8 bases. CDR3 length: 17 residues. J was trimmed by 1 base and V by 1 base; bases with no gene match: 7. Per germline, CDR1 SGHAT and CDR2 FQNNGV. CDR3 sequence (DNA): TGTGCCAGCAGCTTAGGAGCGGGAGCGGTCGGCACAGATACGCAGTATTTT. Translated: CASSLGAGAVGTDTQYF.

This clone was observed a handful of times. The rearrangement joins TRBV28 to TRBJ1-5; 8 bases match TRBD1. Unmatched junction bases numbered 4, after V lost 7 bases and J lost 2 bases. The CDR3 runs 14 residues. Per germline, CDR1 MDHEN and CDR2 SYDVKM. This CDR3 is CASNVGQGNQPQHF. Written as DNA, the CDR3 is TGTGCCAGCAATGTGGGACAGGGCAATCAGCCCCAGCATTTT.

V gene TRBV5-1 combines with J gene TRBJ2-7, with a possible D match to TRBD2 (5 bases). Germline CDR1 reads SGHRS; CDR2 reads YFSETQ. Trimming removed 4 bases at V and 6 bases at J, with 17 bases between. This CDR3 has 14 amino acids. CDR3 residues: CASSPTAGGVEQYF. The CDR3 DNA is TGCGCCAGCAGCCCCACGGCGGGCGGTGTCGAGCAGTACTTC.

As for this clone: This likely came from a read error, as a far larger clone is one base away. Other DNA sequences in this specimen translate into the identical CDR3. The CDR3 bases are TGTGCCAGCAGCTTTTTGAACACTGAAGCTTTCTTT. Its translation: CASSFLNTEAFF. The genes are TRBV7-2 and TRBJ1-1; D is ambiguous. The length of the CDR3 is 12 residues. Germline loops: CDR1 SGHTA, CDR2 FQGNSA. V dropped 3 bases and J dropped 0 bases, with 2 bases sitting between them.

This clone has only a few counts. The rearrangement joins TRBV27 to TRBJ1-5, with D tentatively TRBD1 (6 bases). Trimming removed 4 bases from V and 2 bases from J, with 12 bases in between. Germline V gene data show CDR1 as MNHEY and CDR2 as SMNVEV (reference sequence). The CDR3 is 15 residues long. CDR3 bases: TGTGCCAGCAGTTCCGGATCAGGGGGCAATCAGCCCCAGCATTTT. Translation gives CASSSGSGGNQPQHF.

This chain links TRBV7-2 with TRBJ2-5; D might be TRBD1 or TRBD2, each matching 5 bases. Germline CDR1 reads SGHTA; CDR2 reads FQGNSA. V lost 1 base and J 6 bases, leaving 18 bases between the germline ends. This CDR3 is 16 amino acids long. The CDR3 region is CASSLDESSWGKTQYF. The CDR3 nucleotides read TGTGCCAGCAGCTTAGACGAATCTAGTTGGGGGAAGACCCAGTACTTC.

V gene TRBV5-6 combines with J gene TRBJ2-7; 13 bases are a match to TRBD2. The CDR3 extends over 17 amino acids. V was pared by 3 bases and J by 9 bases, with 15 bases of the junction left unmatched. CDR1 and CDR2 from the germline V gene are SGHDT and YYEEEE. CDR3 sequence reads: CASSSSQGLAGRSGQYF. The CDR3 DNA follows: TGTGCCAGCAGCTCATCCCAGGGACTAGCGGGGCGGTCGGGGCAGTACTTC.

The CDR3, as DNA: TGCGCCAGCAGCTTGGGGACAGGGGTCAACATTCAGTACTTC. Translated, it gives CASSLGTGVNIQYF. This rearrangement joins TRBV5-1 to TRBJ2-4; 9 bases line up with TRBD1. Germline V gene data show CDR1 as SGHRS and CDR2 as YFSETQ. The CDR3 consists of 14 residues. The V and J ends lost 0 bases and 7 bases, in that order; junction bases with no gene match: 2.

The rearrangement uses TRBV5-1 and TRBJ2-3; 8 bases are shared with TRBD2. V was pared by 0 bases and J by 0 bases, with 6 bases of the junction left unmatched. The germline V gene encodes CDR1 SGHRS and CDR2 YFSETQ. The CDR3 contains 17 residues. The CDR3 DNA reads TGCGCCAGCAGCTTGGTTCCTCGCGGGAGGAGCACAGATACGCAGTATTTT. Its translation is CASSLVPRGRSTDTQYF.

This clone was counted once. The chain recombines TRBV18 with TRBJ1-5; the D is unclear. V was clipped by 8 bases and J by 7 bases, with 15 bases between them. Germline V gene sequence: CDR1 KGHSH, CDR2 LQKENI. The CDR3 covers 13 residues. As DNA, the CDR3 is TGTGCCAGCGCCGAGGGAGGGATCCAGCCCCAGCATTTT. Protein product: CASAEGGIQPQHF.

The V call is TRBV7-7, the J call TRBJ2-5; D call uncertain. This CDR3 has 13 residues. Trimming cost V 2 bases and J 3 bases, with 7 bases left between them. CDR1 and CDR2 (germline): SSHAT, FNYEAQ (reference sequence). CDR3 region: CASSLYEEETQYF. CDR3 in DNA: TGTGCCAGCAGCTTATACGAAGAAGAGACCCAGTACTTC.

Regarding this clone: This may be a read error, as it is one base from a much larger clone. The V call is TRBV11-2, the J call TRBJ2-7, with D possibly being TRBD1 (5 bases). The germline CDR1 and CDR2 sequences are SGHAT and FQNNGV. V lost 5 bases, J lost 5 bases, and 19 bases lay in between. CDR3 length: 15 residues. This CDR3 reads CASSRAGLPVNEQYF. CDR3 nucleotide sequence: TGTGCCAGCAGCCGAGCAGGGCTTCCAGTGAACGAGCAGTACTTC.

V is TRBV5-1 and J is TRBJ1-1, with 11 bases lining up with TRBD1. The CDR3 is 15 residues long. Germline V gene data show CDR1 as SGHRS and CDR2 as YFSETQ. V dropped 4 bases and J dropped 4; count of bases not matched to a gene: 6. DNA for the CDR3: TGCGCCAGCAGCAGGACAGGGGGCGAGATCACTGAAGCTTTCTTT. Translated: CASSRTGGEITEAFF.

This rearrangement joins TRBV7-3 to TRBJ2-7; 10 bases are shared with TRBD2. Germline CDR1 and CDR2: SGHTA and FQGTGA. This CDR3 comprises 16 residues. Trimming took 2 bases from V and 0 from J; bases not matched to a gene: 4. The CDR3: CASSLFGTSVSYEQYF. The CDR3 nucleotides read TGTGCCAGCAGCTTATTTGGGACTAGCGTCTCCTACGAGCAGTACTTC.

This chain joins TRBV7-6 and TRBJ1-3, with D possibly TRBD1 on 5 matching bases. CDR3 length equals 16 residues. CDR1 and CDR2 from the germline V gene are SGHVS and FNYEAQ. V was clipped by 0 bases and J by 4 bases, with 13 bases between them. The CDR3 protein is CASSLAFIGAGNTIYF. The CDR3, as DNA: TGTGCCAGCAGCTTAGCGTTCATAGGGGCCGGAAACACCATATATTTT.

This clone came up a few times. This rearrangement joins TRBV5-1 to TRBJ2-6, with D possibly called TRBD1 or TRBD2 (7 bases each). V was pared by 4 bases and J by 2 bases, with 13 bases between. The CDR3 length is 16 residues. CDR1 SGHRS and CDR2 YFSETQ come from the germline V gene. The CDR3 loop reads CASSPRGGAGANVLTF. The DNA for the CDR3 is TGCGCCAGCAGCCCCAGGGGGGGGGCTGGGGCCAACGTCCTGACTTTC.

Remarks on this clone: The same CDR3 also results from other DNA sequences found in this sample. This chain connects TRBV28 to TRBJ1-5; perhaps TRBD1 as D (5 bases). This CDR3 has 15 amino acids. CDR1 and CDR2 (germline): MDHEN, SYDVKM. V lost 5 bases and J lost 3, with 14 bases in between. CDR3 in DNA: TGTGCCAGCAGTGGGGTGGGGCGGATCAATCAGCCCCAGCATTTT. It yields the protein CASSGVGRINQPQHF.

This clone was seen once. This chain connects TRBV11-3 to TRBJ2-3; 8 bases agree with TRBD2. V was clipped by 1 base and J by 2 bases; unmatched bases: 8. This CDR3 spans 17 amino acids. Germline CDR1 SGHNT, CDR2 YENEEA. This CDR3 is CASSLGSTSGITDTQYF. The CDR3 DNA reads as TGTGCCAGCAGCTTAGGTTCTACTAGCGGTATCACAGATACGCAGTATTTT.

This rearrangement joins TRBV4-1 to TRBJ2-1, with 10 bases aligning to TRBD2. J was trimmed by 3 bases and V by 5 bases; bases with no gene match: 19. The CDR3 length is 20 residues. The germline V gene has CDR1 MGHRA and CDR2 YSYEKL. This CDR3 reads CASSTRMASGSSVGYNEQFF. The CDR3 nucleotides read TGCGCCAGCAGCACCCGTATGGCTAGCGGGAGTAGCGTCGGCTACAATGAGCAGTTCTTC.

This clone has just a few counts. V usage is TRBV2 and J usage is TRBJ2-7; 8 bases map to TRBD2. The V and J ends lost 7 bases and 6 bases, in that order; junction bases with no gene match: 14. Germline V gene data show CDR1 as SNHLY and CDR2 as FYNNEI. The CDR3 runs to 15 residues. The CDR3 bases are TGTGCCAGCAAGGCAGGCCTAGCGGGCCGGGGCGAGCAGTACTTC. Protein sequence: CASKAGLAGRGEQYF.

The CDR3 sequence is CASSLFRGLGQPQHF. DNA of the CDR3: TGTGCCAGCAGTTTATTCAGGGGGCTAGGTCAGCCCCAGCATTTT. V gene TRBV28 combines with J gene TRBJ1-5; 8 bases line up with TRBD1. The length of the CDR3 is 15 residues. Germline CDR1 reads MDHEN; CDR2 reads SYDVKM. The V segment lost 1 base and the J segment 6 bases; nucleotides outside the gene matches: 5.

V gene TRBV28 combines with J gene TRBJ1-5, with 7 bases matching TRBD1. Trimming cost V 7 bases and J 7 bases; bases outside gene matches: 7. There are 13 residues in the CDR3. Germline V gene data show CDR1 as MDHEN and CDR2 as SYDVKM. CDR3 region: CASNDREGQPQHF. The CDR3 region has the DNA TGTGCCAGCAACGACAGGGAAGGGCAGCCCCAGCATTTT.

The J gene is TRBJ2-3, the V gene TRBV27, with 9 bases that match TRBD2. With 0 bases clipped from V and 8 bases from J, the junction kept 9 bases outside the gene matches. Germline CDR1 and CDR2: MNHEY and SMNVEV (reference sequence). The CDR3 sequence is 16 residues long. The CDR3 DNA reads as TGTGCCAGCAGTTTATCGGGGAGCGGGAGGCCCGGTACGCAGTATTTT. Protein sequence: CASSLSGSGRPGTQYF.

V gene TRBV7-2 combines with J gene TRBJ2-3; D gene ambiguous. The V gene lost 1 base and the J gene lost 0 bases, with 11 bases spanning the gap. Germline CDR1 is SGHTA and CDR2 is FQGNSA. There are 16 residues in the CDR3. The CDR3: CASSLGFTSSTDTQYF. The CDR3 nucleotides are TGTGCCAGCAGCTTAGGATTTACTTCTAGCACAGATACGCAGTATTTT.

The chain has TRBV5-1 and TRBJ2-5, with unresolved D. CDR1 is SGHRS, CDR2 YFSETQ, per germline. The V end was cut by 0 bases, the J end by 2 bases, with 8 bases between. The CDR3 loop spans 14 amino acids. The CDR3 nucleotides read TGCGCCAGCAGCTTGGGCACAGCTCAAGAGACCCAGTACTTC. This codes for CASSLGTAQETQYF.